This record concerns one T cell receptor (beta chain) sequence. This CDR3 comprises 15 residues. Trimming stripped 6 bases from V and 5 bases from J, with 17 bases between. Germline V gene data show CDR1 as SNHLY and CDR2 as FYNNEI. This sample is drawn from a study of blood T cell repertoires in COVID-19. The table came from immunoSEQ multiplex PCR; TCRdb's copy has only in-frame clones and leaves some out. The data contain 50,000 to 65,000 clones, more than 80% of them seen just once; the ten biggest clones take up 16%. The rearrangement joins TRBV2 to TRBJ1-5; the D is unclear. This sequence originates from a human donor in a cohort sampled during active COVID-19. The sequenced sample consisted of peripheral blood. Written as DNA, the CDR3 is TGTGCCAGCAGCCCCAGCTCGGGAGGGTATCAGCCCCAGCATTTT. It specifies CASSPSSGGYQPQHF.